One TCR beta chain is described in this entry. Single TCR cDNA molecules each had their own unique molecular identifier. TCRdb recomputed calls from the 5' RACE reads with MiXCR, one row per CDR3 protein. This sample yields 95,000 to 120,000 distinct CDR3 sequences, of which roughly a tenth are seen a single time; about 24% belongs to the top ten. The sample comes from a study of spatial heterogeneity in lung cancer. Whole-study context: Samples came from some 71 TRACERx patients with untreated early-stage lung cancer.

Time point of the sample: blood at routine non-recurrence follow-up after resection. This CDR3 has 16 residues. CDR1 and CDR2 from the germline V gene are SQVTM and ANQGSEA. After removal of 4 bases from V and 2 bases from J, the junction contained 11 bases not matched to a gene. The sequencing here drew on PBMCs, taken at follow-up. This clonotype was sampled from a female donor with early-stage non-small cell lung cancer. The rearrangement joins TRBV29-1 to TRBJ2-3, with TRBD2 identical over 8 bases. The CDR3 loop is CSVGVDSGDFTDTQYF. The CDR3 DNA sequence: TGCAGCGTTGGAGTCGATAGCGGGGACTTCACAGATACGCAGTATTTT.